A selection of T cell receptor beta chains follows, all from one sample in a study of long-term antiretroviral therapy in people with HIV. TCRdb's table, derived via immunoSEQ multiplex PCR, lists solely in-frame clones and lacks some. Of 35,000 or so clones listed, approximately 84% are singletons. The source material was unsorted PBMCs, sampled about 2.7 years before starting antiretroviral therapy. These receptors were obtained from a woman aged 25 to 39 with HIV. Both conserved end residues are trimmed from each CDR3. Where a row states a size, it is once, few, many or the class of an expanded clone; other rows omit it.

CDR3aa,v_gene,abundance,j_gene
ASSLLGVEETQY,TRBV5-1,NA,TRBJ2-5
ASKFGRGYSNQPQH,TRBV2,NA,TRBJ1-5
ASSVEARGGYNEQF,TRBV9,NA,TRBJ2-1
ASSVGVIADTQY,TRBV9,NA,TRBJ2-3
ASSKIRAKRGYEQY,TRBV21-1,NA,TRBJ2-7
ASGQGPSNSPLH,TRBV4-2,NA,TRBJ1-6
ASRGQGGNQPQH,TRBV7-9,few,TRBJ1-5
ASSPPRGAGQPQH,TRBV19,NA,TRBJ1-5
ASSYSITGNTEAF,TRBV6-5,NA,TRBJ1-1
ASSFHLAGNTIY,TRBV7-3,NA,TRBJ1-3
ASSLGLGAVETQY,TRBV11-1,NA,TRBJ2-5
ASSLAAQRL,TRBV5-8,NA,TRBJ1-2
ASRGDGGPNTGELF,TRBV11-2,NA,TRBJ2-2
ASTPVALGGGTEAF,TRBV27,medium-sized,TRBJ1-1
ASSLGQGMFYGYT,TRBV7-8,NA,TRBJ1-2
ASSPEPGLAGKNEQF,TRBV5-1,NA,TRBJ2-1
ASSLDNKGQWEETQY,TRBV7-9,NA,TRBJ2-5
ASSIGTGKDTQY,TRBV21-1,NA,TRBJ2-3
ASSDSTGTDTQY,TRBV6-4,medium-sized,TRBJ2-3
ASTGGNEQF,TRBV11-2,NA,TRBJ2-1
AISSGQQETQY,TRBV10-3,NA,TRBJ2-5
ASSELAGGNSPLH,TRBV6-1,NA,TRBJ1-6
AWGGDRGVTGELF,TRBV30,NA,TRBJ2-2
ASSVGVGTDNEKLF,TRBV9,NA,TRBJ1-4
ASSIVWGGRTEAF,TRBV19,NA,TRBJ1-1
ASRPGQGYTEAF,TRBV19,NA,TRBJ1-1
ASSPGQTTANTGELF,TRBV7-6,NA,TRBJ2-2
ASRLWSGHEAF,TRBV5-4,NA,TRBJ1-1
ASRPGQGNEQF,TRBV6-1,NA,TRBJ2-1
ASSLDNGGGGADTQY,TRBV5-1,NA,TRBJ2-3
AWRGRGRSGNTEAF,TRBV30,NA,TRBJ1-1
ASSSRDRIYYGYT,TRBV6-6,NA,TRBJ1-2
ASSLIQGYEQY,TRBV6-5,NA,TRBJ2-7
ASSLGALTDTQY,TRBV7-3,NA,TRBJ2-3
AWSPARTTEAF,TRBV30,once,TRBJ1-1
ASSLGGDSGNTIY,TRBV5-4,NA,TRBJ1-3
ASSLQVFYGYT,TRBV5-8,NA,TRBJ1-2
ASSTTRTGRFETQY,TRBV27,once,TRBJ2-5
ASSLGGARNTDTQY,TRBV5-6,NA,TRBJ2-3
ATSRDGTFEAF,TRBV15,NA,TRBJ1-1
AWSGGPREQF,TRBV30,NA,TRBJ2-1
ATSSPNRAAGYT,TRBV15,NA,TRBJ1-2
ASSWTANSGEKLF,TRBV5-1,NA,TRBJ1-4
ASSPVSGGYT,TRBV18,few,TRBJ1-2
ASSLTTGYSYEQY,TRBV5-5,once,TRBJ2-7